This T cell receptor beta chain came from a study of OX40 agonist ivuxolimab in advanced cancers. The overall study: Every 2 weeks, patients received ivuxolimab intravenously, dosed at 0.01 to 10 mg/kg.

Profiled with immunoSEQ multiplex PCR; TCRdb holds only in-frame clones, not every one. The data contain 45,000 or so clones, roughly 91% of them singletons. V was cut by 6 bases and J by 2 bases, with 14 bases left in between. The V gene's germline CDR1 is SNHLY and CDR2 FYNNEI. CDR3 size: 15 residues. The TCR sequence derives from an adult with an advanced solid tumor such as melanoma, head and neck, liver or kidney cancer. The rearrangement links TRBV2 to TRBJ2-1, with D perhaps TRBD2 (6 bases). Sample: CD4+ or CD8+ T cells sorted from blood, taken in a trial of the OX40 agonist ivuxolimab. The CDR3: CASRPVAATYNEQFF. The CDR3 DNA is TGTGCCAGCAGACCGGTAGCGGCTACCTACAATGAGCAGTTCTTC.